The 32 T cell receptor beta chains listed next were all sequenced from one sample in a study of blood T cell repertoires in COVID-19. Sequenced by immunoSEQ multiplex PCR; TCRdb stores in-frame clones only, minus some. The sample consists of a few hundred thousand clones, about 90% of them appearing once. Sequencing input: PBMCs or T cells enriched from blood (not recorded which). All receptors come from a man aged 30 to 45 who had been exposed to COVID-19.

The V gene is TRBV4-1, the J gene TRBJ2-5; D not certain. Germline CDR1 MGHRA, CDR2 YSYEKL. The CDR3 is 14 residues long. V gave up 4 bases and J gave up 3 bases, with 12 bases separating them. This chain's CDR3 is CASSPGGQKETQYF. As DNA, the CDR3 is TGCGCCAGCAGCCCCGGTGGGCAGAAAGAGACCCAGTACTTC.

The chain uses TRBV4-1 and TRBJ1-2, with TRBD1 identical over 7 bases. Germline V lookup: CDR1 MGHRA, CDR2 YSYEKL. The CDR3 contains 14 residues. V was pared by 2 bases and J by 4 bases, with 4 bases of the junction left unmatched. CDR3 loop: CASSQTTGSYGYTF. The CDR3 bases are TGCGCCAGCAGCCAAACGACAGGGAGCTATGGCTACACCTTC.

The CDR3: CASSPSEDRVDGYTF. DNA for the CDR3: TGTGCCAGCAGCCCCAGTGAGGACAGGGTTGACGGCTACACCTTC. The chain carries TRBV3-1 (or the pseudogene TRBV3-2) and TRBJ1-2, with 8 nucleotides matching TRBD1. The CDR3 loop spans 15 amino acids. Germline CDR1 LGHDT, CDR2 YNNKEL (reference sequence). Trimming removed 4 bases from V and 8 bases from J; junction bases left unmatched: 12.

The chain is built from TRBV27 and TRBJ2-5, with 10 bases aligning to TRBD1. The V gene end was trimmed by 5 bases and the J gene end by 5 bases; junction bases not matched to a gene: 11. This CDR3 region has 16 residues. CDR1 is MNHEY, CDR2 SMNVEV, per germline (reference sequence). The CDR3 sequence: CASSIGTGERLETQYF. In DNA form, the CDR3 reads TGTGCCAGCAGTATTGGGACAGGGGAAAGGCTGGAGACCCAGTACTTC.

This clone occurred once. The chain couples TRBV23-1 to TRBJ1-3; D is uncertain. TRBV23-1 is flagged as an ORF with uncertain function. Trimming shortened V by 0 bases and J by 0 bases, and 12 bases separated the two germline ends. The CDR3 spans 17 residues. CDR3: CASSQSQVQLSGNTIYF. The CDR3 DNA is TGCGCCAGCAGTCAATCTCAGGTTCAACTCTCTGGAAACACCATATATTTT.

The chain recombines TRBV5-1 with TRBJ2-2; D uncertain. The V gene's germline CDR1 is SGHRS and CDR2 YFSETQ. The CDR3 is made up of 13 amino acids. The V and J ends lost 2 bases and 8 bases respectively, with 10 bases between them. CDR3 coding DNA: TGCGCCAGCAGCTTTGTTGAGGAGGGGGAGCTGTTTTTT. The encoded protein is CASSFVEEGELFF. Looking up the rest from reference TRBV5-1 and TRBJ2-2 gives the full variable domain: KAGVTQTPRYLIKTRGQQVTLSCSPISGHRSVSWYQQTPGQGLQFLFEYFSETQRNKGNFPGRFSGRQFSNSRSEMNVSTLELGDSALYLCASSFVEEGELFFGEGSRLTVL.

Concerning this clone: This sample includes further DNA sequences coding for the same CDR3. The rearrangement joins TRBV2 to TRBJ1-5, with unresolved D. Germline V gene data show CDR1 as SNHLY and CDR2 as FYNNEI. The CDR3 consists of 12 residues. Trimming pared 4 bases from V and 7 bases from J, leaving 8 bases between. CDR3 DNA sequence: TGTGCCAGCAGTGGGGGAGGGCAGCCCCAGCATTTT. Translated: CASSGGGQPQHF.

The chain joins TRBV10-3 to TRBJ1-1, with D perhaps matching TRBD1 (5 bases). Looked up from germline, CDR1 is ENHRY and CDR2 is SYGVKD. V lost 0 bases, J lost 2 bases, and 10 bases lay in between. The CDR3 has 15 amino acids. The CDR3 region has the DNA TGTGCCATCAGTGAGTCGGGGGGGGGAAACACTGAAGCTTTCTTT. It codes for CAISESGGGNTEAFF.

The chain carries TRBV7-8 and TRBJ1-1; TRBD1 might be the D (5 bases). Between the trimmed V and J ends, which lost 5 bases and 4 bases, there was a span of 17 bases. This CDR3 comprises 15 residues. Germline CDR1 is SGHVS and CDR2 is FQNEAQ. The CDR3 nucleotides are TGTGCCAGCAGCCCCCGGACACCGGCTGGCACTGAAGCTTTCTTT. This codes for CASSPRTPAGTEAFF.

The V gene is TRBV4-1, the J gene TRBJ2-7; the D gene is possibly TRBD2 (5 bases). V was cut by 2 bases and J by 6 bases, with 14 bases left in between. This CDR3 comprises 14 residues. CDR1 and CDR2 (germline): MGHRA, YSYEKL. The CDR3 DNA reads TGCGCCAGCAGCCAACCGCGGACTTCGCCCGAGCAGTACTTC. The encoded protein is CASSQPRTSPEQYF.

This chain links TRBV18 with TRBJ2-3, with D maybe TRBD1 (6 bases). Germline CDR1 KGHSH, CDR2 LQKENI. The CDR3 length is 15 residues. Trimming removed 6 bases at V and 4 bases at J, with 17 bases between. CDR3 nucleotide sequence: TGTGCCAGCTCCCCCGGGACAACTATATCAGATACGCAGTATTTT. Translated, it gives CASSPGTTISDTQYF. Drawing the rest from reference TRBV18 and TRBJ2-3, the complete variable domain is NAGVMQNPRHLVRRRGQEARLRCSPMKGHSHVYWYRQLPEEGLKFMVYLQKENIIDESGMPKERFSAEFPKEGPSILRIQQVVRGDSAAYFCASSPGTTISDTQYFGPGTRLTVL.

The genes are TRBV19 and TRBJ1-1, with D possibly matching TRBD1 (5 bases). Germline loops: CDR1 LNHDA, CDR2 SQIVND (reference sequence). V lost 6 bases to trimming and J lost 3 bases, with 17 bases between them. The CDR3 extends over 15 amino acids. DNA of the CDR3: TGTGCCAGTAGCAGAGCAGGGTGGTCGGACACTGAAGCTTTCTTT. As protein: CASSRAGWSDTEAFF. The full variable domain, rest sourced from reference TRBV19 and TRBJ1-1, is DGGITQSPKYLFRKEGQNVTLSCEQNLNHDAMYWYRQDPGQGLRLIYYSQIVNDFQKGDIAEGYSVSREKKESFPLTVTSAQKNPTAFYLCASSRAGWSDTEAFFGQGTRLTVV.

This clone showed up just once. This sequence joins TRBV5-5 and TRBJ2-5, with D possibly being TRBD1 (5 bases). CDR1 SGHKS and CDR2 YYEKEE come from the germline V gene (reference sequence). The CDR3 contains 14 residues. Trimming stripped 0 bases from V and 5 bases from J, with 11 bases between. CDR3: CASSLGARAETQYF. The CDR3 DNA follows: TGTGCCAGCAGCTTGGGTGCCAGGGCTGAGACCCAGTACTTC.

The rearrangement uses TRBV12-3 or TRBV12-4 and TRBJ2-2, with D hard to call. The CDR3 is 12 residues long. The V gene lost 6 bases and the J gene lost 6 bases, with 8 bases spanning the gap. This CDR3 reads CASRKSPGELFF. CDR3 nucleotides: TGTGCCAGCAGGAAGAGTCCCGGGGAGCTGTTTTTT.

The chain employs TRBV7-2 and TRBJ2-5; perhaps TRBD1 as D (5 bases). Trimming shortened V by 5 bases and J by 0 bases, and 10 bases separated the two germline ends. The germline CDR1 and CDR2 sequences are SGHTA and FQGNSA. This CDR3 comprises 14 residues. CDR3: CASSTRQYQETQYF. The CDR3 region has the DNA TGTGCCAGCAGCACAAGACAGTACCAAGAGACCCAGTACTTC.

This clone was seen just once. The chain joins TRBV19 to TRBJ2-5; D might be TRBD2 (5 bases). Germline CDR1 and CDR2: LNHDA and SQIVND (reference sequence). Trimming took off 0 bases at V and 0 bases at J, with 8 bases between the two ends. CDR3 length: 15 residues. The CDR3 sequence is CASSIDSGYQETQYF. The CDR3 DNA reads TGTGCCAGTAGTATAGACAGCGGCTACCAAGAGACCCAGTACTTC.

The V gene is TRBV10-3, the J gene TRBJ2-2, with 11 nucleotides matching TRBD2. Trimming took 4 bases from V and 8 from J; bases not matched to a gene: 24. The CDR3 loop spans 21 amino acids. Per the germline V gene, CDR1 is ENHRY and CDR2 is SYGVKD. This CDR3 reads CAISAFRTLSGGASLSGELFF. For the CDR3, the DNA is TGTGCCATCAGTGCGTTCAGGACTCTTAGCGGGGGGGCAAGTCTTTCAGGGGAGCTGTTTTTT.

This chain uses TRBV7-2 with TRBJ1-3, with 8 bases aligning to TRBD1. V lost 3 bases, J lost 2 bases, and 6 bases stayed unmatched. CDR1 is SGHTA and CDR2 is FQGNSA in the germline V gene. The CDR3 runs 16 residues. CDR3 in amino acids: CASSLLPQGAGNTIYF. The CDR3 bases are TGTGCCAGCAGCTTGCTTCCACAGGGGGCTGGAAACACCATATATTTT.

The chain employs TRBV19 and TRBJ1-2; TRBD1 might be the D (6 bases). Trimming pared 4 bases from V and 7 bases from J, leaving 19 bases between. The CDR3 is 15 residues long. Germline V gene lookup returns CDR1 LNHDA and CDR2 SQIVND (reference sequence). Written as DNA, the CDR3 is TGTGCCAGTAGTACTAATCCGACAGGCGAGGGTGGCTACACCTTC. Its translation is CASSTNPTGEGGYTF.

This clone occurred once. The genes are TRBV5-1 and TRBJ1-4; 7 bases fit TRBD1. Looked up from germline, CDR1 is SGHRS and CDR2 is YFSETQ. The V and J ends lost 2 bases and 3 bases, in that order; junction bases with no gene match: 1. The CDR3 length is 14 residues. The CDR3 region is CASSFQGANEKLFF. For the CDR3, the DNA is TGCGCCAGCAGCTTTCAGGGGGCTAATGAAAAACTGTTTTTT.

The chain combines TRBV29-1 with TRBJ1-2; D remains ambiguous. CDR1 and CDR2 from the germline V gene are SQVTM and ANQGSEA. CDR3 length: 11 residues. V shed 5 bases and J shed 1 base, with 5 bases lying between them. The chain's CDR3 is CSVHFNYGYTF. CDR3 nucleotide sequence: TGCAGCGTTCACTTTAACTATGGCTACACCTTC.

The rearrangement uses TRBV12-5 and TRBJ1-6; a possible D gene is TRBD1 (6 bases). Germline CDR1 and CDR2: LGHNT and FRNRAP. The CDR3 is made up of 19 amino acids. Trimming removed 5 bases at V and 0 bases at J, with 20 bases between. CDR3 sequence reads: CASGERTVMGSSYNSPLHF. As DNA, the CDR3 is TGTGCTAGTGGTGAGAGGACAGTTATGGGCAGCTCCTATAATTCACCCCTCCACTTT.

The chain joins TRBV15 to TRBJ2-1, with TRBD1 matching 7 bases. The germline V gene has CDR1 LNHNV and CDR2 YYDKDF (reference sequence). This CDR3 has 16 amino acids. Germline trimming cut 2 bases from V and 7 bases from J; bases unmatched to any gene: 11. The CDR3 DNA is TGTGCCACCAGCAGACTGACAGGGTCAACGGGAAATGAGCAGTTCTTC. Its translation is CATSRLTGSTGNEQFF.

The chain uses TRBV5-4 and TRBJ2-1; D unresolved. The germline V gene has CDR1 SGHNT and CDR2 YYREEE (reference sequence). Between the trimmed V and J ends, which lost 1 base and 8 bases, there was a span of 13 bases. The CDR3 has 14 residues. Here the CDR3 DNA reads TGTGCCAGCAGCTTGATTCTTAGCCCGGATGAGCAGTTCTTC. This sequence encodes CASSLILSPDEQFF.

This clone has more than one count but fewer than ten. Additional DNA sequences in this sample encode the identical CDR3. The V gene is TRBV28, the J gene TRBJ1-6; possible D gene TRBD1, 5 bases. The germline CDR1 and CDR2 sequences are MDHEN and SYDVKM. The ends were cut back, 1 base at V and 14 bases at J, with 12 bases in the middle. The CDR3 extends over 13 amino acids. Here the CDR3 DNA reads TGTGCCAGCAGTTTATCGGCAGGGATCACCCTCCACTTT. Its protein product is CASSLSAGITLHF.

The chain employs TRBV5-1 and TRBJ2-1, with 9 positions matching TRBD1. Looked up from germline, CDR1 is SGHRS and CDR2 is YFSETQ. The CDR3 consists of 14 residues. The V gene end was trimmed by 8 bases and the J gene end by 5 bases; junction bases not matched to a gene: 8. For the CDR3, the DNA is TGCGCCAGTCAAGGGACAGGGATGCACAATGAGCAGTTCTTC. Residues: CASQGTGMHNEQFF. Full variable domain (outside the CDR3, taken from reference TRBV5-1 and TRBJ2-1): KAGVTQTPRYLIKTRGQQVTLSCSPISGHRSVSWYQQTPGQGLQFLFEYFSETQRNKGNFPGRFSGRQFSNSRSEMNVSTLELGDSALYLCASQGTGMHNEQFFGPGTRLTVL.

The rearrangement joins TRBV6-5 to TRBJ2-7, with TRBD2 matching over 10 bases. Germline CDR1 and CDR2: MNHEY and SVGAGI. The ends lost 4 bases at V and 2 bases at J; junction bases unmatched: 5. The CDR3 totals 15 residues. CDR3: CASSSQLAGTYEQYF. CDR3 nucleotide sequence: TGTGCCAGCAGTTCACAACTAGCGGGGACCTACGAGCAGTACTTC.

This chain uses TRBV15 with TRBJ2-5; 11 bases line up with TRBD2. V shed 4 bases, J shed 5 bases, and the junction held 9 bases outside the gene matches. Germline V gene data show CDR1 as LNHNV and CDR2 as YYDKDF (reference sequence). The CDR3 is 16 residues long. The CDR3 region has the DNA TGTGCCACCAGCAAAGCCCTAGCGGGGGGCGACGAGACCCAGTACTTC. Its translation: CATSKALAGGDETQYF.

The rearrangement uses TRBV18 and TRBJ1-2; TRBD1 matches at 10 bases. Per germline, CDR1 KGHSH and CDR2 LQKENI. CDR3 size: 18 residues. V lost 6 bases and J lost 8; bases outside the gene matches: 21. The CDR3 sequence is CASSPDGTGAFAEGGYTF. The CDR3, as DNA: TGTGCCAGCTCTCCGGATGGGACAGGGGCGTTCGCGGAGGGGGGCTACACCTTC.

J is TRBJ2-1 and V is TRBV5-1; 11 nucleotides line up with TRBD2. The CDR3 consists of 16 residues. Per the germline V gene, CDR1 is SGHRS and CDR2 is YFSETQ. Unmatched junction bases numbered 5, after V lost 4 bases and J lost 2 bases. This chain's CDR3 is CASSLTSGGTYNEQFF. DNA for the CDR3: TGCGCCAGCAGCCTCACTAGCGGGGGAACCTACAATGAGCAGTTCTTC.

This clone was detected once. V and J are TRBV5-6 and TRBJ2-3; 7 nucleotides align to TRBD1. J gave up 2 bases and V 2 bases, and 5 bases lay outside the gene matches. Germline V CDR1 and CDR2: SGHDT, YYEEEE. This CDR3 has 15 amino acids. In nucleotides, the CDR3 is TGTGCCAGCAGCTTCGAGGGGGCATACACAGATACGCAGTATTTT. Protein sequence: CASSFEGAYTDTQYF.

This clone was counted once. The rearrangement uses TRBV7-2 and TRBJ2-2; D is possibly TRBD1 (6 bases). Germline V CDR1 and CDR2: SGHTA, FQGNSA. V dropped 5 bases and J dropped 0 bases, with 10 bases sitting between them. This CDR3 region has 15 residues. CDR3 loop: CASSIQGTNTGELFF. CDR3 DNA: TGTGCCAGCAGCATACAGGGTACGAACACCGGGGAGCTGTTTTTT.